This record covers a single T cell receptor beta chain. This clonotype was picked up a small number of times. Its antigen is currently not known. No base qualities exist here, and no much larger clone lies one base off it. These data originate in a study of blood T cells in healthy people across ages (dated by TCRdb to between 2014 and 2017). Notes on the research overall: Template switching captured roughly one uniquely barcoded TCR beta cDNA molecule per two T cells in model experiments. Four age groups were formed from the donors: young (average approximately 15 years), middle-aged (approximately 40), aged (around 68) and long-lived (about 80). The study measured age-related changes in TCR beta repertoire diversity using deep sequencing normalized with unique cDNA molecular identifiers. For two donors (one aged 18 to 29 and one aged 80 or older), the study analyzed two additional independent replicas of 1 million unique cDNA reads from the same blood draw. Here is what the overall study found, with its caveats: The long-lived group showed more naive CD4+ T cells, fewer expanded clones and increased TCR diversity than the aged group, suggesting age selection. Because profiling used bulk unsorted PBMCs, naive and antigen-experienced compartments could not be compared conclusively. Observed TCR beta diversity per million T cells fell roughly linearly with age, and a significant reduction was already apparent by age about 38. Estimates of total diversity based on one million sequenced T cells were considered lower bounds and underestimates. There was a strong correlation between observed TCR beta diversity and the percentage of naive T cells measured by flow cytometry. Because donor CMV infection status was unknown, age-related changes in expanded clonotypes were potentially confounded.

Trimming takes 0 bases from V and 9 bases from J, and the germline ends sit 12 bases apart. Counted from cysteine to phenylalanine, this CDR3 has 14 amino acids. The entry retains the CDR3 DNA only, 42 bases that are in frame from base 1. The CDR1 and CDR2 encoded by the germline V gene (reference sequence) are MNHNY and SVGAGI. The 40 or so donors, aged roughly 6 to 95 years, were systemically healthy Caucasian individuals from Russia. Each donor gave 8 to 10 milliliters of peripheral blood, collected into EDTA-treated Vacutainer tubes. Ficoll-Paque density-gradient centrifugation was used to isolate PBMCs, with at least 6 million per sample. Total RNA was extracted from PBMCs with Trizol reagent, with at least 5.5 micrograms obtained per sample. For every donor, flow cytometry on a PBMC aliquot measured the percentage of naive CD45RAhigh/CD27high T cells. The method behind the library was 5' RACE. Sequencing used an Illumina HiSeq 2500. A second PCR of about 6 to 11 cycles was run with a J-beta primer mix and a sample-barcoded 5' primer. A unique molecular identifier was introduced onto each TCR beta cDNA molecule by a template-switch 5' adaptor carrying 12 random nucleotides. Each sample yielded at least 2.5 million CDR3-containing paired-end reads. First-strand cDNA was synthesized from all RNA with the Mint cDNA synthesis kit, primed by a TRBC-specific oligonucleotide. After uracil-DNA glycosylase treatment, a first 18-cycle PCR used universal primers M1SS and BC2_uni_R on all cDNA. Turning to the authors' computational methods: For normalization, 1 million high-quality reads, each with a distinct molecular identifier, were randomly selected from each sample. Reads with shared molecular identifiers were discarded instead of being binned into consensus sequences. MiTCR, with a Q25 quality threshold and the strictest error-elimination algorithm, was used for CDR3 identification, clonotype clustering and error correction. A nonparametric unseen species model using Euler transformation provided a lower-bound estimate of total TCR beta diversity. Using fastp trimming at Q25 and MiXCR clonotype assembly, TCRdb reanalyzed the public sequencing data and kept in-frame beta chains. Duplicate CDR3 protein sequences are folded into a single record with the most common DNA and genes. The V and J calls, along with clone size, are taken from TCRdb and not from the paper's own processing. The sample table contains over 450,000 distinct CDR3 sequences; only one count was recorded for 24% of them. Around 10% of the sample comes from the top ten.

The same sample was also studied in work on T cells of mothers and their children. The second investigation adds: Nine systemically healthy Caucasian individuals, comprising three mothers and their six children, were included as donors. cDNA synthesis used all of the extracted RNA, with roughly 1.6 ug of RNA in each 15 ul reaction. Sample barcodes and 2-4 random nucleotides were added via the M1S primer in the second PCR. More than 9 million TCR beta CDR3 reads were obtained from each mother, and roughly 3.1 million reads were obtained from each child. Thymic selection similarly shapes TCR recombination output in related and unrelated pairs, with minor effect from inherited differences. Related mother-child pairs always showed normalized repertoire overlap that was slightly higher than in unrelated mother-child pairs, though the difference was never significant. Persistent microchimeric T cell clones were not detected, at a sensitivity of around 100 clones per million clonotypes. To look for features that set related mother-child pairs apart from unrelated individuals, the researchers ran deep NGS to compare the TCR beta repertoires of mothers and children. On average, the children were about 12 +/- 4 years old, while the mothers were approximately 41 +/- 4 years old. After adapter ligation was performed with NEBNext reagents, the libraries were sequenced on an Illumina HiSeq 2000 with 100+100 nt paired-end reads. To avoid cross-contamination, the mother libraries and the child libraries were prepared a month apart and sequenced in separate runs. For each donor, between roughly 450,000 and 2,300,000 distinct TCR beta clonotypes were identified. Naive TCR beta clonotypes were estimated from low-frequency clonotypes matched to each donor's FACS-determined naive share, without sorting.

Material: blood. This TCR was sampled from a boy between 10 and 17 years old in good health. The rearranged chain carries TRBV6-6 and TRBJ2-1; matching of 5 bases hints at TRBD1 as the D gene. The CDR3 region has the sequence CASSYSQGVGEQFF. The nucleotide sequence reads as follows: TGTGCCAGCAGTTACTCTCAGGGTGTTGGTGAGCAGTTCTTC.